Listed below are T cell receptor beta chains from one sample, sequenced in a study of blood T cell repertoires in COVID-19. Clones were read by immunoSEQ multiplex PCR, and TCRdb kept only the in-frame ones, dropping some. Among 77,000 or so clones listed, roughly four fifths were seen once. Sequenced input: peripheral blood. The receptors come from a man aged 25 to 45 with COVID-19, enrolled during active disease. The CDR3 runs from the conserved cysteine through the conserved F or W. Fields, in order: V gene, D gene, J gene, clone size, CDR3 DNA, CDR3 protein. A D gene is named only where the DNA matches it firmly. Size is omitted from some rows. Given values are once, few, many or a class for expanded clones.

TRBV19	NA	TRBJ1-2	many	TGTGCCAGTATGGCCCGTAACTATGGCTACACCTTC	CASMARNYGYTF
TRBV7-3	TRBD2	TRBJ2-3	NA	TGTGCCAGCAGCTTAGATAGCGGGAGTTCAGATACGCAGTATTTT	CASSLDSGSSDTQYF
TRBV9	NA	TRBJ1-3	NA	TGTGCCAGCAGCGTTCAGGGCGACTCTGGAAACACCATATATTTT	CASSVQGDSGNTIYF
TRBV10-2	TRBD2	TRBJ2-7	NA	TGCGCCAGCAGTGAAGGGGCGGGGGGGCCCTACGAGCAGTACTTC	CASSEGAGGPYEQYF
TRBV6-1	NA	TRBJ1-2	NA	TGTGCCAGCAGTGAAGCGTTGTGGCAGGTCTATGGCTACACCTTC	CASSEALWQVYGYTF
TRBV7-3	NA	TRBJ1-1	NA	TGTGCCAGCAGCTCAGGGATTGGGAACACTGAAGCTTTCTTT	CASSSGIGNTEAFF
TRBV3-1/TRBV3-2	NA	TRBJ2-3	NA	TGTGCCAGCAGCCAAGCGGGAAGCACAGATACGCAGTATTTT	CASSQAGSTDTQYF
TRBV2	TRBD1	TRBJ1-4	NA	TGTGCCAGCAGATCCGGGACAGGGGGCGCTAATGAAAAACTGTTTTTT	CASRSGTGGANEKLFF
TRBV10-2	NA	TRBJ1-1	NA	TGCGCCAGCTCGCGCAGGGCGCCGAACACTGAAGCTTTCTTT	CASSRRAPNTEAFF
TRBV6-2/TRBV6-3	TRBD2	TRBJ2-7	NA	TGTGCCAGCAGTCGGGGGGGCGAGCAGTACTTC	CASSRGGEQYF
TRBV19	NA	TRBJ2-2	NA	TGTGCCAGTATTGACGTCGGAGACCGACGGACCGGGGAGCTGTTTTTT	CASIDVGDRRTGELFF
TRBV24-1	NA	TRBJ2-4	NA	TGTGCCACCAGTGATGCCCGGGTCCAGTACTTC	CATSDARVQYF
TRBV24-1	NA	TRBJ2-5	NA	TGTGCCACCAGTGATCCCCAGGGTCCGGGAGAGACCCAGTACTTC	CATSDPQGPGETQYF
TRBV7-9	TRBD1	TRBJ1-1	NA	TGTGCCAGCAGCTTAGAGGGGACAGGGAACACTGAAGCTTTCTTT	CASSLEGTGNTEAFF
TRBV28	TRBD1	TRBJ2-2	NA	TGTGCCAGCAGTCGGACAGGGGGGGCCGGGGAGCTGTTTTTT	CASSRTGGAGELFF
TRBV5-6	TRBD2	TRBJ2-7	NA	TGTGCCAGCAGTTTTAGCGGGAGACAAGGCGAGCAGTACTTC	CASSFSGRQGEQYF
TRBV2	TRBD1	TRBJ1-5	NA	TGTGCCAGCAGTGAAGTGGACAGGATCATCAATCAGCCCCAGCATTTT	CASSEVDRIINQPQHF
TRBV5-6	NA	TRBJ2-3	NA	TGTGCCAGCAGCTCGACGCGGGACGGAGATAATACGCAGTATTTT	CASSSTRDGDNTQYF
TRBV2	NA	TRBJ2-7	NA	TGTGCCAGAGGGGCGTCCTACGAGCAGTACTTC	CARGASYEQYF
TRBV6-1	TRBD2	TRBJ2-1	NA	TGTGCCAGCAGTGTTATAGCGGGGAGCTCCTACAATGAGCAGTTCTTC	CASSVIAGSSYNEQFF
TRBV19	TRBD1	TRBJ2-2	NA	TGTGCCAGTAGTCCGTGGACAGGGGGAACCGGGGAGCTGTTTTTT	CASSPWTGGTGELFF
TRBV18	NA	TRBJ2-1	NA	TGTGCCAGCTCACCACCGGCCAAACAAACCCACAATGAGCAGTTCTTC	CASSPPAKQTHNEQFF
TRBV24-1	TRBD1	TRBJ2-3	NA	TGTGCCATCGGGGACAGGGTCGGCACAGATACGCAGTATTTT	CAIGDRVGTDTQYF
TRBV28	TRBD1	TRBJ1-2	few	TGTGCCAGCAGTCCCCCCCAGGGGGACAGCTACACCTTC	CASSPPQGDSYTF
TRBV5-1	TRBD1	TRBJ1-1	NA	TGCGCCAGCAGCTTAACGGGGACAGGGGTGACTGAAGCTTTCTTT	CASSLTGTGVTEAFF
TRBV27	TRBD1	TRBJ1-4	NA	TGTGCCAGCAGTCCGAGACAGGGATTAGGGGAAAAACTGTTTTTT	CASSPRQGLGEKLFF
TRBV28	TRBD1	TRBJ2-5	NA	TGTGCCAGCAGTTTATTAACTGCCGGGACAGGGCAAGAGACCCAGTACTTC	CASSLLTAGTGQETQYF
TRBV5-1	NA	TRBJ2-1	NA	TGCGCCAGCAGCTTGGGTGGCGGGATAGGGTCCTACAATGAGCAGTTCTTC	CASSLGGGIGSYNEQFF
TRBV24-1	NA	TRBJ2-3	once	TGTGCCACCAGTGATGGAGCCGGCGTGGATACGCAGTATTTT	CATSDGAGVDTQYF
TRBV27	NA	TRBJ1-6	NA	TGTGCCAGCAGTTTTAGAGGGCCGTTTCATGTCGCGCTCAATTCACCCCTCCACTTT	CASSFRGPFHVALNSPLHF
TRBV28	NA	TRBJ1-2	NA	TGTGCCAGCAGTTTATTTGGGGGCGACTATGGCTACACCTTC	CASSLFGGDYGYTF
TRBV28	NA	TRBJ1-2	NA	TGTGCCAGCATTGGTCAGTCGGGCTATGGCTACACCTTC	CASIGQSGYGYTF
TRBV28	TRBD1	TRBJ1-2	NA	TGTGCCAGCAGGCCCAATACAGGGGATCGTGGCTACACCTTC	CASRPNTGDRGYTF
TRBV7-2	TRBD2	TRBJ2-3	few	TGTGCCAGCAGCTTAGCGCTTCTAGCGGTAAGCACAGATACGCAGTATTTT	CASSLALLAVSTDTQYF
TRBV19	NA	TRBJ1-1	once	TGTGCCAGTACCCCAGAGGGGGAGTACACTGAAGCTTTCTTT	CASTPEGEYTEAFF
TRBV7-2	NA	TRBJ2-5	NA	TGTGCCAGCAGCTTAGGAGGACAACAAGAGACCCAGTACTTC	CASSLGGQQETQYF